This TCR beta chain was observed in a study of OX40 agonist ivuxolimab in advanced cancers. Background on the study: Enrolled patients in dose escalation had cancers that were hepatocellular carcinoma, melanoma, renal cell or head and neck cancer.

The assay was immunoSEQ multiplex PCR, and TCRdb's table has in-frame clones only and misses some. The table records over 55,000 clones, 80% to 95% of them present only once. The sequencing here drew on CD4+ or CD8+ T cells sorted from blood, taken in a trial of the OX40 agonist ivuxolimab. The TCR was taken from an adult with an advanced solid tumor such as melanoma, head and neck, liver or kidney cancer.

The CDR3 spells CAISGSGTGASGYGYTF. Here the CDR3 DNA reads TGTGCCATCAGTGGATCCGGGACAGGGGCCTCGGGCTATGGCTACACCTTC. The V gene is TRBV10-3, the J gene TRBJ1-2; 10 bases match TRBD1. The germline CDR1 and CDR2 sequences are ENHRY and SYGVKD. With 4 bases clipped from V and 4 bases from J, the junction kept 12 bases outside the gene matches. The CDR3 totals 17 residues.